This T cell receptor (beta chain) emerged from a study of Ad26.COV2.S vaccination and SARS-CoV-2 variants. Turning to the study itself: The COV1001 Ad26.COV2.S trial arm included the donor. Ad26.COV2.S given intramuscularly, once or twice 56 days apart.

Findings of the study overall: It was vaccine recipients, not placebo recipients, who had the higher spike-specific TCR breadth.

Of note for this clone: The antigen remains unidentified.

Assay used: immunoSEQ multiplex PCR; TCRdb lists only in-frame clones, some missing. The table includes 350,000 to 400,000 clones, approximately 89% detected once. Stated treatment: around 19 received Ad26.COV2.S at low or high dose, single or two shots; about five received placebo; per-sample allocation not given. All samples were drawn on day 63, counting from the first vaccine or placebo injection. This vaccine is an Ad26 vector that expresses the Wuhan-strain SARS-CoV-2 spike. The CDR3 spans 13 residues. Looked up from germline, CDR1 is MDHEN and CDR2 is SYDVKM. V dropped 5 bases and J dropped 3; count of bases not matched to a gene: 3.

This receptor was obtained from a person aged 18-60 years who received the Ad26.COV2.S COVID-19 vaccine or a placebo. Sequenced here: peripheral blood, sampled in a trial of Ad26.COV2.S vaccine versus placebo. The V and J genes are TRBV28 and TRBJ2-5; 7 nucleotides agree with TRBD1. CDR3 bases: TGTGCCAGCAGTGAGGGGGCGGAAGAGACCCAGTACTTC. Amino acids: CASSEGAEETQYF.